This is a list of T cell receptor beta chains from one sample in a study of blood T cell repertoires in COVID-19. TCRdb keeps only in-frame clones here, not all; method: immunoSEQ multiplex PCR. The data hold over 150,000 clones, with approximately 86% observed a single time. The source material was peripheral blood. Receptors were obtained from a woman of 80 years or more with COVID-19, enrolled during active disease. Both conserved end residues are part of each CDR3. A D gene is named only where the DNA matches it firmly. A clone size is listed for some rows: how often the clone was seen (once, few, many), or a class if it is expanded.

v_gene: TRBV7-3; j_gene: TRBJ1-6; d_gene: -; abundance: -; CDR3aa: CASSLSPGNSPLHF; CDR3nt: TGTGCCAGCAGCTTAAGCCCCGGTAATTCACCCCTCCACTTT
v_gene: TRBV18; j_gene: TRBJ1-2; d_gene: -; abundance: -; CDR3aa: CASSPLEEYGYTF; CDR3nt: TGTGCCAGCTCACCACTTGAAGAGTATGGCTACACCTTC
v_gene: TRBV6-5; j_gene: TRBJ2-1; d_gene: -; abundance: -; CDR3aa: CASSRVGENNEQFF; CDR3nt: TGTGCCAGCAGCCGGGTCGGAGAAAACAATGAGCAGTTCTTC
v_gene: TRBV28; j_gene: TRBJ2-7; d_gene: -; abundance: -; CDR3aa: CASSLTTPLEQYF; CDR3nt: TGTGCCAGCAGTCTCACTACACCCCTCGAGCAGTACTTC
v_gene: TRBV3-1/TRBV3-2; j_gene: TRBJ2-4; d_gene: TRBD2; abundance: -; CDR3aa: CASSPGLAANIQYF; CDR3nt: TGTGCCAGCAGCCCTGGACTAGCGGCTAACATTCAGTACTTC
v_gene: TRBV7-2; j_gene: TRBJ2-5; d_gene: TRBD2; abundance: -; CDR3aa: CASSLTSGIQETQYF; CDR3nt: TGTGCCAGCAGCTTAACTAGCGGGATCCAAGAGACCCAGTACTTC
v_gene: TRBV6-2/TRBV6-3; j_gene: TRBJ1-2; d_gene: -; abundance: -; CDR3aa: CASSYDRSNYGYTF; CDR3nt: TGTGCCAGCAGTTACGACAGAAGTAACTATGGCTACACCTTC
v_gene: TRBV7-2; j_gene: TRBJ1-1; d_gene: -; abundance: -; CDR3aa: CASSLGVAVNTEAFF; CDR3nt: TGTGCCAGCAGCTTAGGCGTAGCAGTGAACACTGAAGCTTTCTTT
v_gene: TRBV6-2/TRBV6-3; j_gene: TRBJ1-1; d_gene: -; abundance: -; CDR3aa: CASSLLLTKMNTEAFF; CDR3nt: TGTGCCAGCAGCTTACTCCTGACAAAGATGAACACTGAAGCTTTCTTT
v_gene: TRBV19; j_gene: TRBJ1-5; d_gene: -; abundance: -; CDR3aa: CASSMKFLEVGGGTTQHF; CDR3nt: TGTGCCAGTAGTATGAAATTCTTAGAGGTGGGTGGGGGGACGACCCAGCATTTT
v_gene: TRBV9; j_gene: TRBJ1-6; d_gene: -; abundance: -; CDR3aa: CASSPRQGSRSPLHF; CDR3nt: TGTGCCAGCAGCCCGCGACAAGGATCAAGATCACCCCTCCACTTT
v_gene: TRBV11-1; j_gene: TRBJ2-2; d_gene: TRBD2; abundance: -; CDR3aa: CASSPGAGAGELFF; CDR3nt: TGTGCCAGCAGCCCCGGGGCGGGGGCCGGGGAGCTGTTTTTT
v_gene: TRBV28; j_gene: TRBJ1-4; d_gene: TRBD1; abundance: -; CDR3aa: CASSAPGTGHEKLFF; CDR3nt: TGTGCCAGCAGTGCACCCGGGACAGGCCATGAAAAACTGTTTTTT
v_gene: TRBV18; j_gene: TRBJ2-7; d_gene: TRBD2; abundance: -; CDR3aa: CASSPLAGVEEYF; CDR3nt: TGTGCCAGCTCACCACTAGCGGGAGTCGAGGAGTACTTC
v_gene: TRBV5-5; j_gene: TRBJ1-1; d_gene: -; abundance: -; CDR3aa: CASSEAWLKNTEAFF; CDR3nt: TGTGCCAGCAGCGAGGCCTGGTTAAAGAACACTGAAGCTTTCTTT
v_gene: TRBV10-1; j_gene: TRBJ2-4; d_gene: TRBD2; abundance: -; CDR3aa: CASTLSRGRALGLRAKNIQYF; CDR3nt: TGCGCCAGCACCCTAAGCCGGGGGAGGGCCCTCGGTTTACGAGCCAAAAACATTCAGTACTTC
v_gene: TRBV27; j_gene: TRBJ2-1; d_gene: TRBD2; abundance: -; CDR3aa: CASRGAGEQFF; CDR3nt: TGTGCCAGCAGGGGAGCGGGGGAGCAGTTCTTC
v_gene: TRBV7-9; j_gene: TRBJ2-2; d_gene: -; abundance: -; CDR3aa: CASSLGGRNTGELFF; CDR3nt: TGTGCCAGCAGCTTAGGGGGCAGAAACACCGGGGAGCTGTTTTTT
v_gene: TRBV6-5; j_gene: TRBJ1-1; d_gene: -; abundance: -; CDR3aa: CASRTGANAFF; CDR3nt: TGTGCCAGCCGGACGGGAGCCAACGCTTTCTTT
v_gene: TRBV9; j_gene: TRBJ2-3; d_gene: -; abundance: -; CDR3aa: CASSRDNPTDTQYF; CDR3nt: TGTGCCAGCAGCCGGGACAATCCCACAGATACGCAGTATTTT
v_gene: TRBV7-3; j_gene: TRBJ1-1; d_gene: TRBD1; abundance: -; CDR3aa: CASSLTGQGLPTNTEAFF; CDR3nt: TGTGCCAGCAGCTTAACTGGACAGGGCCTACCAACGAACACTGAAGCTTTCTTT
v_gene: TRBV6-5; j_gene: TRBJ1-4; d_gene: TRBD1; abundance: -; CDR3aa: CASSSGTGLGKLFF; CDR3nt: TGTGCCAGCAGTTCCGGGACAGGGCTAGGAAAACTGTTTTTT
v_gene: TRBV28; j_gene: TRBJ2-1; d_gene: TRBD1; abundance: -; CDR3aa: CASQRQGSVYEQFF; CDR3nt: TGTGCCAGCCAGCGACAGGGCAGTGTCTATGAGCAGTTCTTC
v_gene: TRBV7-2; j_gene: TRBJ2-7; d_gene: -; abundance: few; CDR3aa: CASSLLLQQYF; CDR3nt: TGTGCCAGCAGCTTACTTCTACAGCAGTACTTC
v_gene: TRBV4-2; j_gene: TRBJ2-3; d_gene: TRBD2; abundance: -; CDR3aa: CASSFYPGTSGSVADTQYF; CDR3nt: TGTGCCAGCAGCTTCTATCCAGGGACTAGCGGGAGCGTGGCAGATACGCAGTATTTT
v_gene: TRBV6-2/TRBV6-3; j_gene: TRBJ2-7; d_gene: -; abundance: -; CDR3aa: CASSYGAGRYEQYF; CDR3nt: TGTGCCAGCAGTTACGGAGCGGGCCGCTACGAGCAGTACTTC
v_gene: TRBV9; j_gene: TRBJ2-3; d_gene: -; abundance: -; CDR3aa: CASSVGRTDTQYF; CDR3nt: TGTGCCAGCAGCGTAGGGAGGACAGATACGCAGTATTTT
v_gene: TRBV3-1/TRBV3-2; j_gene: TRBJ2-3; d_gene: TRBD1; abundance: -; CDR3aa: CASSQGTGVADTQYF; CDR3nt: TGTGCCAGCAGCCAAGGGACAGGGGTCGCAGATACGCAGTATTTT
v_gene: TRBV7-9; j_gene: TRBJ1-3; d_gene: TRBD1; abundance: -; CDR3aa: CASSPVGQVSGNTIYF; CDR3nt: TGTGCCAGCAGCCCAGTAGGACAGGTCTCTGGAAACACCATATATTTT
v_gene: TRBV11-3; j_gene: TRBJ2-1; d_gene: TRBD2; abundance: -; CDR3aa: CASSLEGAGGYNEQFF; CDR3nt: TGTGCCAGCAGCTTAGAAGGAGCGGGAGGGTACAATGAGCAGTTCTTC
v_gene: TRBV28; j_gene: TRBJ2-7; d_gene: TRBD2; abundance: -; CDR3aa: CASSTTGLAHEQYF; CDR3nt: TGTGCCAGCAGTACAACGGGACTAGCACACGAGCAGTACTTC
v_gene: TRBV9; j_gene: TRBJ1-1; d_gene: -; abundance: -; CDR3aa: CASSGSGAANTEAFF; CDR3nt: TGTGCCAGCAGCGGTTCAGGGGCCGCGAACACTGAAGCTTTCTTT
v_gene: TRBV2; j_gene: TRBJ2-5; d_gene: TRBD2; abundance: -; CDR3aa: CASRSGRGEETQYF; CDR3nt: TGTGCCAGCAGAAGCGGGAGAGGAGAGGAGACCCAGTACTTC
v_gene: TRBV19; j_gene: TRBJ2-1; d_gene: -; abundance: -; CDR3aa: CASNIPGVGVRNEQFF; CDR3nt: TGTGCCAGTAATATCCCCGGGGTCGGAGTTCGGAATGAGCAGTTCTTC
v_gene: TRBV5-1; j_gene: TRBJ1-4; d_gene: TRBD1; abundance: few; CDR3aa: CASSGQGLDNEKLFF; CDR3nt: TGCGCCAGCAGCGGACAGGGTTTGGACAATGAAAAACTGTTTTTT
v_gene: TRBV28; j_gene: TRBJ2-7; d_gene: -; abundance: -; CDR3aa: CASSSSYEQYF; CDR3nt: TGTGCCAGCAGTTCATCCTACGAGCAGTACTTC
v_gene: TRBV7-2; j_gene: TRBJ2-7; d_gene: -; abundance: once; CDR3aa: CASSLNAAGTTYEQYF; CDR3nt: TGTGCCAGCAGCTTAAACGCGGCGGGTACTACCTACGAGCAGTACTTC
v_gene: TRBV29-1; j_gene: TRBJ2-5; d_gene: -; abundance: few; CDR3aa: CSVEGHRQETQYF; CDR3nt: TGCAGCGTTGAAGGGCACCGCCAAGAGACCCAGTACTTC
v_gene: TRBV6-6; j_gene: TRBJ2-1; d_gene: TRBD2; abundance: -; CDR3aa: CASSLAGSFGNEQFF; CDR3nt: TGTGCCAGCAGTTTAGCGGGATCGTTTGGAAATGAGCAGTTCTTC
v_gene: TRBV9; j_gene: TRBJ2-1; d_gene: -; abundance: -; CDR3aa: CASSVEDNREQFF; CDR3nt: TGTGCCAGCAGCGTAGAGGACAATAGAGAGCAGTTCTTC
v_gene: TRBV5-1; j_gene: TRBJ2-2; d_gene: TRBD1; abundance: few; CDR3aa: CASSTGTAMNTGELFF; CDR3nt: TGCGCCAGCAGCACTGGGACAGCCATGAACACCGGGGAGCTGTTTTTT
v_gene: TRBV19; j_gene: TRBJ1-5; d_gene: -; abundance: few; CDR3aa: CASSILTGSSNQPQHF; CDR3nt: TGTGCCAGTAGTATACTTACAGGGAGTAGCAATCAGCCCCAGCATTTT
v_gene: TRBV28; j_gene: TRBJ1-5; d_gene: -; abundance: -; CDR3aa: CASSLPQGPGQPQHF; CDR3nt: TGTGCCAGCAGTTTACCCCAGGGGCCGGGTCAGCCCCAGCATTTT
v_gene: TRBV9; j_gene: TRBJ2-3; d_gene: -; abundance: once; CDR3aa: CASSVAGRQDTQYF; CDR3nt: TGTGCCAGCAGCGTAGCAGGGAGGCAAGATACGCAGTATTTT
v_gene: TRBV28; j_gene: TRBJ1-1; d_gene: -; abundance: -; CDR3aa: CASSTPHRENTEAFF; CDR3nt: TGTGCCAGCAGTACCCCGCACAGGGAGAACACTGAAGCTTTCTTT